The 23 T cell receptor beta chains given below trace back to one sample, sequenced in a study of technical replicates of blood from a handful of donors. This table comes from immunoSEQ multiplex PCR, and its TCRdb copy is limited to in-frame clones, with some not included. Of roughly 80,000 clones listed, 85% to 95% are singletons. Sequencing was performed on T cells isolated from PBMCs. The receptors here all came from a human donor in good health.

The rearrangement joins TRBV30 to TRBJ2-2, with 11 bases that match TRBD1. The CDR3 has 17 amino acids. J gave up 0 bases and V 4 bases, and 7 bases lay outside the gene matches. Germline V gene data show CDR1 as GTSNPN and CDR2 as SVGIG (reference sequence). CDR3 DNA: TGTGCCTGGACAGGACAGGGGGCGGGAGCGAACACCGGGGAGCTGTTTTTT. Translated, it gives CAWTGQGAGANTGELFF.

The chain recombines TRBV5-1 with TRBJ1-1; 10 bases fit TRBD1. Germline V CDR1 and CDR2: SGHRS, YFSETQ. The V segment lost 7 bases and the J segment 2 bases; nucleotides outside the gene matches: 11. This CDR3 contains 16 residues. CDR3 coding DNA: TGCGCCAGCTCTCTGGAGACAGGGGGCTCTAACACTGAAGCTTTCTTT. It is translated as CASSLETGGSNTEAFF.

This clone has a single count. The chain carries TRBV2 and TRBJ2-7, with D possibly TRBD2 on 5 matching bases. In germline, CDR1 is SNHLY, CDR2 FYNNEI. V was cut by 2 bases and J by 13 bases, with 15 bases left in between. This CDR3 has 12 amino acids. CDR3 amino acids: CASSEWERDHYF. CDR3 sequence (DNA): TGTGCCAGCAGTGAATGGGAGAGGGATCACTACTTC.

The CDR3 nucleotides are TGTGCCAGCAGTGAACCCTATCAGCCCCAGCATTTT. Translation gives CASSEPYQPQHF. The rearrangement uses TRBV2 and TRBJ1-5, with D unresolved. The germline gives CDR1 SNHLY, CDR2 FYNNEI. The CDR3 has 12 residues. The V end was cut by 2 bases, the J end by 5 bases, with 4 bases between. The full variable domain, in which reference TRBV2 and TRBJ1-5 provide the parts outside the CDR3, is EPEVTQTPSHQVTQMGQEVILRCVPISNHLYFYWYRQILGQKVEFLVSFYNNEISEKSEIFDDQFSVERPDGSNFTLKIRSTKLEDSAMYFCASSEPYQPQHFGDGTRLSIL.

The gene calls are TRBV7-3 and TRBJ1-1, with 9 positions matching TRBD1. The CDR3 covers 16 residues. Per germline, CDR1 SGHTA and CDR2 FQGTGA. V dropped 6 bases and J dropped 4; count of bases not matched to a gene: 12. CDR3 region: CASSLQGQGGGTEAFF. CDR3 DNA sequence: TGTGCCAGCAGTCTACAGGGACAGGGTGGTGGCACTGAAGCTTTCTTT.

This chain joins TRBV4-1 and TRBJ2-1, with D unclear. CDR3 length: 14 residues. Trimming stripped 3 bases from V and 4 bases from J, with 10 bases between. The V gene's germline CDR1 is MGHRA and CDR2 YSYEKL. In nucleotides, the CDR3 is TGCGCCAGCAGCCATGGTGGGCAGTACAATGAGCAGTTCTTC. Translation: CASSHGGQYNEQFF.

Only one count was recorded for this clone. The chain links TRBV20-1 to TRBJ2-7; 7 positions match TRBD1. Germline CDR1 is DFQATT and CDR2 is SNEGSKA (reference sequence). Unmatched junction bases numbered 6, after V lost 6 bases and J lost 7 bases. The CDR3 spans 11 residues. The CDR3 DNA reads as TGCAGTGCCACCGACAGGGAGGAGCAGTACTTC. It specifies CSATDREEQYF.

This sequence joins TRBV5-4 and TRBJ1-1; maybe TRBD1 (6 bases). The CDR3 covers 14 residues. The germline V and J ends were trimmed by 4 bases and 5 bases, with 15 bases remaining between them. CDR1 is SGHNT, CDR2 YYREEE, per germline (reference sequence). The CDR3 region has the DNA TGTGCCAGCAGCATACAGGGTGGATGGACTGAAGCTTTCTTT. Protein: CASSIQGGWTEAFF.

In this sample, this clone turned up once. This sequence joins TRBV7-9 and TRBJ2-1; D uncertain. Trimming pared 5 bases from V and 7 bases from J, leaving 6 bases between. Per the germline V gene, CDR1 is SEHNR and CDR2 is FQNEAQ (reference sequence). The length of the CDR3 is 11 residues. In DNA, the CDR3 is TGTGCCAGCAGCCACGGGAATGAGCAGTTCTTC. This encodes CASSHGNEQFF.

The DNA of the CDR3 is TGCGCCAGCAGCTTGAGCGGCTACGAGCAGTACTTC. It is translated as CASSLSGYEQYF. This chain connects TRBV5-1 to TRBJ2-7, with D possibly matching TRBD2 (5 bases). V was pared by 1 base and J by 3 bases, with 5 bases between. Germline V gives CDR1 SGHRS, CDR2 YFSETQ. The CDR3 is made up of 12 amino acids.

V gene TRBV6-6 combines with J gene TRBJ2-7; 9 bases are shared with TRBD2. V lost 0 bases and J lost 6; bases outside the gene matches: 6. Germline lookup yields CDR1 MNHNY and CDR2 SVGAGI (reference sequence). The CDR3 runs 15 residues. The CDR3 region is CASSYSVAGVSEQYF. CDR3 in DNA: TGTGCCAGCAGTTACTCTGTAGCGGGAGTGAGCGAGCAGTACTTC.

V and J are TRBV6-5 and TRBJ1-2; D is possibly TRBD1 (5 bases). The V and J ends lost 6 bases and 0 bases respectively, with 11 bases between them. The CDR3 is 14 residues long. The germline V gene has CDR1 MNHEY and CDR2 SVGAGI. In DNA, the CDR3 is TGTGCCAGCAGCCGAGACAGTGCTAACTATGGCTACACCTTC. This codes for CASSRDSANYGYTF.

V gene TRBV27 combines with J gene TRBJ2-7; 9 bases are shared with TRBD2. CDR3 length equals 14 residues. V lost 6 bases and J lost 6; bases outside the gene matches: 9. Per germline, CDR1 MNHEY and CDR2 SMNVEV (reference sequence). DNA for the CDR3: TGTGCCAGCAGACTAGCGGGTAAAGGGACCGAGCAGTACTTC. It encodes CASRLAGKGTEQYF.

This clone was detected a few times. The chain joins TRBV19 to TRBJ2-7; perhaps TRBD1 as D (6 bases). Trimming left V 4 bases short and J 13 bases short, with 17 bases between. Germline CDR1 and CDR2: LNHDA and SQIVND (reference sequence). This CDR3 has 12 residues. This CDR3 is CASSNPTGPIYF. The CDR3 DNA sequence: TGTGCCAGTAGTAACCCGACAGGTCCCATCTACTTC.

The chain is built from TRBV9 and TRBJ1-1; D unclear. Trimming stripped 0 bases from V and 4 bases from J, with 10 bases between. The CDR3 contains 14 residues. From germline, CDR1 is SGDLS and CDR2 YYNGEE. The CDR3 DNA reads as TGTGCCAGCAGCGTAGGGATTCGGGGCACTGAAGCTTTCTTT. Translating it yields CASSVGIRGTEAFF.

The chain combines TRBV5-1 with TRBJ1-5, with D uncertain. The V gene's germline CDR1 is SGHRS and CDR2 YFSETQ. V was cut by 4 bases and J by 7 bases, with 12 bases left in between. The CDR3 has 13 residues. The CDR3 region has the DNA TGCGCCAGCAGCCGGACCCCGGGGCAGCCCCAGCATTTT. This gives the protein CASSRTPGQPQHF.

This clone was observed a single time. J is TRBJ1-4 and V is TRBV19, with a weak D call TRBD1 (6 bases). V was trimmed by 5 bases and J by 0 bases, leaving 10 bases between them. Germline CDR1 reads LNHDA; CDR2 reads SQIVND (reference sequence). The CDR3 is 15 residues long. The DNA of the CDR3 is TGTGCCAGTAGTTGGGGGCTTGCAACTAATGAAAAACTGTTTTTT. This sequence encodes CASSWGLATNEKLFF.

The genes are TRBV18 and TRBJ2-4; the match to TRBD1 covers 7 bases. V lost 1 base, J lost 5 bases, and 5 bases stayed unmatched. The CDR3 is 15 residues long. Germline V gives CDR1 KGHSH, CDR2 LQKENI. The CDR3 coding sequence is TGTGCCAGCTCACCACAGACAGGGAGCCAAAACATTCAGTACTTC. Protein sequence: CASSPQTGSQNIQYF.

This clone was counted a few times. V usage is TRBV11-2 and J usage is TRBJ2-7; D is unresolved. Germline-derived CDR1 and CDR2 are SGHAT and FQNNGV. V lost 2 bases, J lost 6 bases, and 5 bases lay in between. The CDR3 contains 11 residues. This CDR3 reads CASSLYFEQYF. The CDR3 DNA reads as TGTGCCAGCAGCTTATATTTCGAGCAGTACTTC.

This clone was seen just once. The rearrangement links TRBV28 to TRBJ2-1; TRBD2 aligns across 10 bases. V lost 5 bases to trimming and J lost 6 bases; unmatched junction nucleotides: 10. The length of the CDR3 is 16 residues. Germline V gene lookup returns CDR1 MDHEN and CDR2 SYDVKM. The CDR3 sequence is CASSDLLAGLLNEQFF. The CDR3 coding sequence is TGTGCCAGCAGTGACTTACTAGCGGGATTGCTCAATGAGCAGTTCTTC.

The DNA of the CDR3 is TGTGCCAGCAGTTTTTCAGAGGACAGCTACGAGCAGTACTTC. It encodes CASSFSEDSYEQYF. This chain uses TRBV11-3 with TRBJ2-7, with a weak D call TRBD1 (6 bases). Trimming shortened V by 6 bases and J by 3 bases, and 15 bases separated the two germline ends. The CDR3 length is 14 residues. Germline CDR1 and CDR2: SGHNT and YENEEA. The variable domain in full, completed from reference TRBV11-3 and TRBJ2-7, reads EAGVVQSPRYKIIEKKQPVAFWCNPISGHNTLYWYLQNLGQGPELLIRYENEEAVDDSQLPKDRFSAERLKGVDSTLKIQPAELGDSAVYLCASSFSEDSYEQYFGPGTRLTVT.

The DNA of the CDR3 is TGCGCCAGCAGTGTCGGGATAGCGGGAGCCTACGAGCAGTACTTC. It yields the protein CASSVGIAGAYEQYF. This rearrangement joins TRBV10-1 to TRBJ2-7, with TRBD2 matching 9 bases. The CDR3 runs 15 residues. Trimming at V came to 4 bases and at J to 2 bases, leaving 6 bases not matched to a gene. The germline V gene encodes CDR1 WNHNN and CDR2 SYGVQD (reference sequence).

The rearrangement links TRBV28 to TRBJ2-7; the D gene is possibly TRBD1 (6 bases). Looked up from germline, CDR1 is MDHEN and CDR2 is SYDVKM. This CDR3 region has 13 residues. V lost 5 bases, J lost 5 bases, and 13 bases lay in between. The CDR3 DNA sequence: TGTGCCAGCAGTCCCCTGACAGGCCACGAGCAGTACTTC. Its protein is CASSPLTGHEQYF.